The rows below give T cell receptor beta chains drawn from one sample of a study of CD8 T cells in cerebrospinal fluid in Alzheimer's disease. TCRdb re-called the 10x single-cell sequencing reads, yielding one record per CDR3 amino acid sequence without DNA. Listed are some 730 distinct CDR3 sequences; 33% falls within the top ten. Sequencing used cerebrospinal fluid. The receptors were gathered from a human donor with Alzheimer's disease. CDR3s include the opening cysteine and the closing phenylalanine or tryptophan. Fields, in order: clone size, J gene, V gene, CDR3 protein. Some rows mark clone size as missing; the rest say once, few, many or name a class of expanded clone.

. TRBJ1-2 TRBV6-1 CASSENRGSGYTF
medium-sized TRBJ1-6 TRBV3-1 CASSHGDGDSPLHF
. TRBJ1-1 TRBV30 CAWGGAPTEAFF
. TRBJ1-5 TRBV6-1 CASSSGGLHNQPQHF
medium-sized TRBJ1-1 TRBV20-1 CSARGHLLRTEAFF
medium-sized TRBJ1-2 TRBV4-3 CASSQDRTPGGYTF
. TRBJ2-1 TRBV21-1 CASSKRLGLAGAGNEQFF
. TRBJ1-2 TRBV6-5 CASTAGRGNYGYTF
. TRBJ2-7 TRBV7-3 CASSLGTGDIYEQYF
. TRBJ1-5 TRBV10-3 CAISTGEDQPQHF
. TRBJ2-5 TRBV27 CASRKTSGQETQYF
. TRBJ2-5 TRBV5-8 CASSLEGRYGETQYF
medium-sized TRBJ1-2 TRBV9 CASTTNRGGYTF
medium-sized TRBJ1-4 TRBV5-1 CASSLDGTGSEKLFF
large TRBJ2-1 TRBV6-5 CASRTGPQGGEQFF
. TRBJ1-1 TRBV7-2 CASSLQALNTEAFF
large TRBJ1-2 TRBV29-1 CSVDQGQSYGYTF
medium-sized TRBJ2-1 TRBV4-1 CASSQAYNEQFF
. TRBJ2-3 TRBV11-3 CASSLGVQTPQYF
medium-sized TRBJ2-7 TRBV27 CASSVPGQGALIRAYEQYF
medium-sized TRBJ1-6 TRBV5-6 CASSVRQGRNSPLHF
. TRBJ1-5 TRBV7-8 CASSRRTGGRGNQPQHF
medium-sized TRBJ1-1 TRBV27 CASSFGSWRGGPAEAFF
medium-sized TRBJ2-5 TRBV18 CANGRAGQETQYF
medium-sized TRBJ2-7 TRBV11-2 CASSLGVQSYEQYF